The 2 T cell receptor beta chains below come from one sample, sequenced in a study of shared clonotypes between healthy human individuals. The assay was immunoSEQ multiplex PCR, and TCRdb's table has in-frame clones only and misses some. The sample lists roughly 1,100,000 clones, around 74% seen once, with about 1.4% in the top ten. Material: memory CD4+ T cells sorted from blood. The subset: CD45RA-negative fraction. The receptor set was obtained from a man aged 18-30 years in good health.

The chain joins TRBV30 to TRBJ1-5; D ambiguous. Germline values: CDR1 GTSNPN, CDR2 SVGIG (reference sequence). Trimming took off 0 bases at V and 4 bases at J, with 13 bases between the two ends. This CDR3 has 15 amino acids. The CDR3 DNA is TGTGCCTGGAGTGTAGGTAGGCAGCCGAATCAGCCCCAGCATTTT. The encoded protein is CAWSVGRQPNQPQHF.

The chain employs TRBV19 and TRBJ1-1, with 9 bases identical to TRBD1. V gave up 6 bases and J gave up 5 bases; unmatched junction bases: 10. CDR3 length: 15 amino acids. Germline assignment: CDR1 LNHDA and CDR2 SQIVND (reference sequence). Written as DNA, the CDR3 is TGTGCCAGTAGGGGGATCAGGACAGGGGTTACTGAAGCTTTCTTT. Encoded protein: CASRGIRTGVTEAFF.